What follows is one T cell receptor beta chain and its context. Its antigen remains unidentified. The data were taken from a study of T cell repertoires in cytomegalovirus infection. Findings of the study overall: In two of eight donors, the top clonotype was HLA-C-restricted CMV-specific.

MiXCR, run by TCRdb on the reads, gives a single entry per CDR3 protein. The data show roughly 80,000 distinct CDR3 sequences, with 20% to 30% seen just once and approximately 53% held by the top ten. Germline CDR1 MNHNS, CDR2 SASEGT. This CDR3 comprises 15 residues. V shed 1 base and J shed 6 bases, with 15 bases lying between them. The chain combines TRBV6-1 with TRBJ1-1; D uncertain. The sample consisted of CD8+ T cells from cultured PBMCs, taken from culture after CMV antigen stimulation. This TCR derives from a human donor in good health (CMV status not recorded). Some clones in this sample may be carry-over from other donors' samples. CDR3 DNA: TGTGCCAGCAGTGAAGTCCTGGGCGCGGGCGCTGAAGCTTTCTTT. Amino acid sequence: CASSEVLGAGAEAFF.